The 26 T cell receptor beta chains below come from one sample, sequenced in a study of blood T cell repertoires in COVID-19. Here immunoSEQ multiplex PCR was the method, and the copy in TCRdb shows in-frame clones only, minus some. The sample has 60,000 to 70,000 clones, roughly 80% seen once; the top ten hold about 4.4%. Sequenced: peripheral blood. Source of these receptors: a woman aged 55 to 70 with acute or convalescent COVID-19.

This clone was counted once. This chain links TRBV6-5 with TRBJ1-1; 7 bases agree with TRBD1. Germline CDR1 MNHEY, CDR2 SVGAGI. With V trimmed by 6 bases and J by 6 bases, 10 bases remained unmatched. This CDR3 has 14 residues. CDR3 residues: CASSWTGSGSEAFF. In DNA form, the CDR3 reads TGTGCCAGCAGCTGGACAGGATCCGGATCTGAAGCTTTCTTT.

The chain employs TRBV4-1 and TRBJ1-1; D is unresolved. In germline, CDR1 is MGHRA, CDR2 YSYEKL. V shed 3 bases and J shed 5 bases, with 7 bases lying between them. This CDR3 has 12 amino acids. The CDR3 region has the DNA TGCGCCAGCAGCCATCGGAGTACTGAAGCTTTCTTT. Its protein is CASSHRSTEAFF.

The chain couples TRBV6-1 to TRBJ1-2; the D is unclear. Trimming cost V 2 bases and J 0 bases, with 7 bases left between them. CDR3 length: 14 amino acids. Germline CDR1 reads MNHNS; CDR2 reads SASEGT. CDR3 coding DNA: TGTGCCAGCAGTGAAACGGTTACTAACTATGGCTACACCTTC. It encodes CASSETVTNYGYTF.

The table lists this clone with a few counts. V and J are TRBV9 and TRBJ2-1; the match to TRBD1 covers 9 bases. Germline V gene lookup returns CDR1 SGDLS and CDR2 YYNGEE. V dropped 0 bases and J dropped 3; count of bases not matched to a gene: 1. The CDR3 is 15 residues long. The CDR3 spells CASSVATGGYNEQFF. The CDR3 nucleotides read TGTGCCAGCAGCGTAGCGACAGGGGGCTACAATGAGCAGTTCTTC.

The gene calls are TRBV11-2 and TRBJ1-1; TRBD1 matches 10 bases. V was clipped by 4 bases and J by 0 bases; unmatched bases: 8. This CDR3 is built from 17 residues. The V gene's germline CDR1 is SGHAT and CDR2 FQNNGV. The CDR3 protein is CASSSRTGGIVNTEAFF. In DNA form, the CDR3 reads TGTGCCAGCAGCTCAAGGACAGGGGGGATTGTGAACACTGAAGCTTTCTTT.

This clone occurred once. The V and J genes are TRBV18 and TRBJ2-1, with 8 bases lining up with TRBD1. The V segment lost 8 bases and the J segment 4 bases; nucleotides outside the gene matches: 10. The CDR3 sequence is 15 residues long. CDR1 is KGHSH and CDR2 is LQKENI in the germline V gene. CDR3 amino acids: CASHVSRGQYNEQFF. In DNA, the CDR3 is TGTGCCAGCCACGTCTCCAGGGGGCAGTACAATGAGCAGTTCTTC.

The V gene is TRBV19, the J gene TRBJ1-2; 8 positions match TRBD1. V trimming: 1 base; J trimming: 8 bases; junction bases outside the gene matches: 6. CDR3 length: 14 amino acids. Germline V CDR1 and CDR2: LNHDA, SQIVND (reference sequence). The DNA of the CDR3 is TGTGCCAGTAGTATAGCTCAGGGGGCGGGCGGCTACACCTTC. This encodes CASSIAQGAGGYTF.

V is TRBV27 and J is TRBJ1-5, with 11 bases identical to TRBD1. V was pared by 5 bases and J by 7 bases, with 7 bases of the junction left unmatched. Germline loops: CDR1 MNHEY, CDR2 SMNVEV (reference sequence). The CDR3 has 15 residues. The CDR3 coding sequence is TGTGCCAGCAGTCCTATCGGACAGGGGGCACAGCCCCAGCATTTT. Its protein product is CASSPIGQGAQPQHF.

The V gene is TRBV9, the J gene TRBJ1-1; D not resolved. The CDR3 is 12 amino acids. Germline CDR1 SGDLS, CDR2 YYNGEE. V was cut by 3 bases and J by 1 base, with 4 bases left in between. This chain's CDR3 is CASSAGNTEAFF. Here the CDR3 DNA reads TGTGCCAGCAGCGCCGGGAACACTGAAGCTTTCTTT.

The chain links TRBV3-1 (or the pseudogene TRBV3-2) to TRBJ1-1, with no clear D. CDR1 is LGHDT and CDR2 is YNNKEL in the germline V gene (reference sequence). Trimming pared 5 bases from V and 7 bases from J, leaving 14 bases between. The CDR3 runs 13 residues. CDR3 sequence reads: CASSSTSRGEAFF. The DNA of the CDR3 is TGTGCCAGCAGCTCGACTTCGCGGGGTGAAGCTTTCTTT.

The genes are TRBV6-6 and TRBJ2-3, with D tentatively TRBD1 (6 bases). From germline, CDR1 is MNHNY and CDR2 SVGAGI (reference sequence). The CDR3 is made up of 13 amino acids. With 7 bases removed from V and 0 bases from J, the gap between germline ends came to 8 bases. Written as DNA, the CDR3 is TGTGCCAGCATCGACAGGAGCACAGATACGCAGTATTTT. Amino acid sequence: CASIDRSTDTQYF.

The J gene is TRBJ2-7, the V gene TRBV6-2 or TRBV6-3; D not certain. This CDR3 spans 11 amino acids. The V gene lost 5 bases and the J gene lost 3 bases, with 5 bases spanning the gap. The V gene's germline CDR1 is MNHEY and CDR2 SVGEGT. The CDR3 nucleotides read TGTGCCAGCAGTCAGGTCTACGAGCAGTACTTC. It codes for CASSQVYEQYF.

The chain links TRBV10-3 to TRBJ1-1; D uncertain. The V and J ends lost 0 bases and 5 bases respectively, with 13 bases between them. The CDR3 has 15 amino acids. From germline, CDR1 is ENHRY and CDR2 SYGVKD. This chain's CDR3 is CAISESQAGRTEAFF. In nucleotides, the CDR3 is TGTGCCATCAGTGAGTCGCAGGCCGGGAGGACTGAAGCTTTCTTT.

The CDR3: CASSFRSGGSADTQYF. In nucleotides, the CDR3 is TGTGCCAGCAGCTTTCGAAGCGGGGGGTCGGCAGATACGCAGTATTTT. This chain connects TRBV7-9 to TRBJ2-3; 9 nucleotides align to TRBD2. With 3 bases clipped from V and 4 bases from J, the junction kept 8 bases outside the gene matches. Per germline, CDR1 SEHNR and CDR2 FQNEAQ (reference sequence). The CDR3 covers 16 residues.

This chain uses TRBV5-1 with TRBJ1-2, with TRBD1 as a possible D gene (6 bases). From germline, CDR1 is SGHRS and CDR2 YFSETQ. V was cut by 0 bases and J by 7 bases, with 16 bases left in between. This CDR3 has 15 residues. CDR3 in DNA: TGCGCCAGCAGCTTGGATGGGGGCCTCACTTCTGGCTACACCTTC. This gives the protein CASSLDGGLTSGYTF.

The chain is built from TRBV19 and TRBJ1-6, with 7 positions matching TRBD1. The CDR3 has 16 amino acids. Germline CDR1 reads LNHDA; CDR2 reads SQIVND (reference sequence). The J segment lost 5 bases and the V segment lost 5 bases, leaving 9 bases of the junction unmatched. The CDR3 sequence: CASSDRALGDNSPLHF. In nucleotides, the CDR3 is TGTGCCAGTAGTGACAGGGCCCTCGGGGATAATTCACCCCTCCACTTT.

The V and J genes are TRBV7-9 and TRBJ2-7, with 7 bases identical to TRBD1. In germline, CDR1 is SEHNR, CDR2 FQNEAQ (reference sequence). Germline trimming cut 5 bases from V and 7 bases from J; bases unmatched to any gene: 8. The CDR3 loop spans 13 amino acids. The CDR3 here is CASSLASTGEQYF. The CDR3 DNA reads TGTGCCAGCAGCCTGGCCTCGACAGGGGAGCAGTACTTC. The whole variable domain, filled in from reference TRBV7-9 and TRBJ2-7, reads DTGVSQNPRHKITKRGQNVTFRCDPISEHNRLYWYRQTLGQGPEFLTYFQNEAQLEKSRLLSDRFSAERPKGSFSTLEIQRTEQGDSAMYLCASSLASTGEQYFGPGTRLTVT.

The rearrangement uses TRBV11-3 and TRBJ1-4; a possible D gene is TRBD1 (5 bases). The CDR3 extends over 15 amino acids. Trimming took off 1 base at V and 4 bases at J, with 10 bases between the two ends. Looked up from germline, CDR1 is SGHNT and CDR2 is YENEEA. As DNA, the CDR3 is TGTGCCAGCAGCTTAGGAGGAGGGGATAATGAAAAACTGTTTTTT. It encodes CASSLGGGDNEKLFF.

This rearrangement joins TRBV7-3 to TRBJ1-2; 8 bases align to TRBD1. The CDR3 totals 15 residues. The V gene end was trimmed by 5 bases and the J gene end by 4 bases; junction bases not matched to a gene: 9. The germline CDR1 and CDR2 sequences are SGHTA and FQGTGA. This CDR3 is CASSASTGAGYGYTF. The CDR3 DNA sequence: TGTGCCAGCAGCGCCTCGACAGGGGCGGGCTATGGCTACACCTTC.

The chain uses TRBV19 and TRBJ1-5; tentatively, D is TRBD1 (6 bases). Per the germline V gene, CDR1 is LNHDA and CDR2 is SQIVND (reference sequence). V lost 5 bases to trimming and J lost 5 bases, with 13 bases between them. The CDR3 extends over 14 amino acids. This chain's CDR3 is CASSDRGGDQPQHF. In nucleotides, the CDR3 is TGTGCCAGTAGTGATAGAGGGGGGGATCAGCCCCAGCATTTT.

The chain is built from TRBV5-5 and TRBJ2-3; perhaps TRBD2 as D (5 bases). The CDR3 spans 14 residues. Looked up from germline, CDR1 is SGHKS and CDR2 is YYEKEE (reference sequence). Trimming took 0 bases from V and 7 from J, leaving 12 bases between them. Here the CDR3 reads CASSLDGSGNTQYF. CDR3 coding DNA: TGTGCCAGCAGCTTGGACGGGTCGGGAAATACGCAGTATTTT.

The CDR3 is CASNTGGWEKLFF. CDR3 bases: TGTGCCAGCAATACGGGGGGATGGGAAAAACTGTTTTTT. This chain links TRBV6-5 with TRBJ1-4, with D tentatively TRBD1 (5 bases). V gave up 7 bases and J gave up 8 bases, with 14 bases separating them. CDR1 and CDR2 (germline): MNHEY, SVGAGI. This CDR3 is 13 amino acids long.

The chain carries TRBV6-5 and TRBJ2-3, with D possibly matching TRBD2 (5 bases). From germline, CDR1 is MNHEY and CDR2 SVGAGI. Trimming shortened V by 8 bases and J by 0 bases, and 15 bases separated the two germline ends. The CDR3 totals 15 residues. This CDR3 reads CASERRRTSTDTQYF. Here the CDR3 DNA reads TGTGCCAGCGAGCGGAGGCGGACTAGCACAGATACGCAGTATTTT.

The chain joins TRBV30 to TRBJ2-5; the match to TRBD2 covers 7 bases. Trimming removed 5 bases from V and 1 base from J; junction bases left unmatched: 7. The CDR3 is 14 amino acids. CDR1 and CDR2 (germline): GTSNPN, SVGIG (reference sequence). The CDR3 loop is CAWAPLAVQETQYF. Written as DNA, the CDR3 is TGTGCCTGGGCTCCCCTAGCGGTCCAAGAGACCCAGTACTTC.

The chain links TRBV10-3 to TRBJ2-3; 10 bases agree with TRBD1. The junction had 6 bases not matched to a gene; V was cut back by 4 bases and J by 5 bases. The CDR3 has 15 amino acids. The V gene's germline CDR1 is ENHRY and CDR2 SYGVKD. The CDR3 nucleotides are TGTGCCATCAGTGGGACAGGGGGTGAGATAGATACGCAGTATTTT. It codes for CAISGTGGEIDTQYF.

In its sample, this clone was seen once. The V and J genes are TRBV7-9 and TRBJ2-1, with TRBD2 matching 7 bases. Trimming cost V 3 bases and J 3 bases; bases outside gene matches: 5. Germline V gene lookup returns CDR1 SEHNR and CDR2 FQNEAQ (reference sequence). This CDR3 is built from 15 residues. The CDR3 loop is CASSLIKRGYNEQFF. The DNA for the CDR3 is TGTGCCAGCAGCTTGATCAAGCGGGGCTACAATGAGCAGTTCTTC.